Sequencing of this T cell receptor beta chain was carried out in a study of T cells in Graves' hyperthyroidism and ophthalmopathy. The CDR3 sequence is 16 residues long. The V and J ends lost 3 bases and 3 bases, in that order; junction bases with no gene match: 8. Germline V CDR1 and CDR2: MGHRA, YSYEKL. From RNA transcripts, TCR beta CDR3 regions were amplified. With the HTBI primer set, the TCR CDR3 went through a first round of RT-PCR. One entry per CDR3 protein results from TCRdb running MiXCR on the multiplex PCR reads. In the table there are 250,000 to 400,000 distinct CDR3 sequences, roughly an eighth of which are singletons. It was uncontrolled infection, other autoimmune disease, pregnancy or lactation that excluded patients.

This chain uses TRBV4-1 with TRBJ2-1; TRBD2 matches at 7 bases. The material sequenced was blood. This receptor was obtained from a woman in her 40s with Graves' ophthalmopathy. The CDR3 DNA reads TGCGCCAGCAGCCATTGGACTAGAGGGGACTACAATGAGCAGTTCTTC. Amino acid sequence: CASSHWTRGDYNEQFF.